These 2 T cell receptor beta chains came from one sample sequenced in a study of T cells in Graves' hyperthyroidism and ophthalmopathy. Amplified regions were TCR beta CDR3 sequences from RNA transcripts. The TCR CDR3 was amplified in a first-round RT-PCR using the HTBI primer set. TCRdb independently ran MiXCR on the multiplex PCR reads; one entry per CDR3 protein. This table has around 200,000 distinct CDR3 sequences, over 15% appearing once. What was sequenced was blood. These receptors were obtained from a woman aged 45-65 years with Graves' hyperthyroidism.

V gene TRBV4-2 combines with J gene TRBJ2-2; TRBD2 is a possible D gene (7 bases). The V end was cut by 6 bases, the J end by 4 bases, with 12 bases between. The CDR3 spans 14 residues. Germline loops: CDR1 LGHNA, CDR2 YNFKEQ. CDR3 bases: TGTGCCAGCAGGGGGGGGGGGCGCACCGGGGAGCTGTTTTTT. Residues: CASRGGGRTGELFF.

This clonotype was seen at least ten times. The chain recombines TRBV28 with TRBJ1-6, with D possibly matching TRBD1 (5 bases). The CDR3 loop spans 16 amino acids. CDR1 and CDR2 from the germline V gene are MDHEN and SYDVKM. The germline V and J ends were trimmed by 8 bases and 0 bases, with 14 bases remaining between them. DNA of the CDR3: TGTGCCAGCGTGAGGGAGGGGAACTCCTATAATTCACCCCTCCACTTT. It encodes CASVREGNSYNSPLHF.